The 3 T cell receptor beta chains given below trace back to one sample, sequenced in a study of cytomegalovirus exposure and HLA in healthy donors. PCR used 60 Vbeta primers and 13 Jbeta primers. The table came from immunoSEQ multiplex PCR; TCRdb's copy has only in-frame clones and leaves some out. In all, the sample yields 150,000 or so clones. Sequenced material: PBMCs. These TCRs come from a woman between 18 and 29 years old in good health and CMV-seronegative.

This chain links TRBV7-2 with TRBJ1-1, with D possibly TRBD1 on 5 matching bases. The ends were cut back, 3 bases at V and 5 bases at J, with 10 bases in the middle. The CDR3 spans 13 residues. Germline CDR1 SGHTA, CDR2 FQGNSA. CDR3: CASSFPGGTEAFF. In DNA form, the CDR3 reads TGTGCCAGCAGCTTTCCGGGGGGAACTGAAGCTTTCTTT.

This chain joins TRBV5-3 and TRBJ2-5; 8 nucleotides match TRBD1. TRBV5-3 is given ORF status, its function remaining uncertain. J was trimmed by 1 base and V by 5 bases; bases with no gene match: 16. CDR3 length equals 18 residues. The CDR3 region is CARSLTIHRDRTQETQYF. In nucleotides, the CDR3 is TGTGCCAGAAGTTTAACGATTCACCGGGACAGGACCCAAGAGACCCAGTACTTC.

The CDR3 DNA is TGTGCCAGCAGTTTGTCCTTGAGCTCCTACGAGCAGTACTTC. Translation: CASSLSLSSYEQYF. This chain connects TRBV27 to TRBJ2-7; D gene unclear. Germline V gene sequence: CDR1 MNHEY, CDR2 SMNVEV (reference sequence). This CDR3 comprises 14 residues. V lost 3 bases and J lost 0, with 9 bases in between.